This T cell receptor beta chain was sequenced for a study of cytomegalovirus exposure and HLA in healthy donors. The PCR employed 60 Vbeta primers together with 13 Jbeta primers. Assay: immunoSEQ multiplex PCR; the TCRdb copy retains only in-frame clones and omits some. This table has 100,000 to 120,000 clones, over 60% appearing once. Per germline, CDR1 LGHNA and CDR2 YSLEER. The CDR3 length is 15 residues. Trimming stripped 0 bases from V and 1 base from J, with 9 bases between. The receptor comes from a man aged 25 to 40 in good health and CMV-seropositive. The sequencing sample was made of PBMCs. This rearrangement joins TRBV4-3 to TRBJ1-1; no clear D. CDR3: CASSQDIQKNTEAFF. The CDR3 DNA is TGCGCCAGCAGCCAAGATATACAGAAGAACACTGAAGCTTTCTTT.